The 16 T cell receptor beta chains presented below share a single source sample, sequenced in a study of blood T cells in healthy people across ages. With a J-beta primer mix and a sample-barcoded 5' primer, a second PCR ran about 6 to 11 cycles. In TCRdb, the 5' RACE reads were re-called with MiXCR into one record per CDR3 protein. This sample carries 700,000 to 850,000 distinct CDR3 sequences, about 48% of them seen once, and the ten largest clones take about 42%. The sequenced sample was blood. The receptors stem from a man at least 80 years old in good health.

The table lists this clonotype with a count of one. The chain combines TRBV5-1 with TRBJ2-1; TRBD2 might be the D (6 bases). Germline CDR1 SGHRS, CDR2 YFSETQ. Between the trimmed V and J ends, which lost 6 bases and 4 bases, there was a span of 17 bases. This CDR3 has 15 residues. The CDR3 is CASTKEALAYNEQFF. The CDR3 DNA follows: TGCGCCAGCACCAAGGAGGCTCTAGCGTACAATGAGCAGTTCTTC. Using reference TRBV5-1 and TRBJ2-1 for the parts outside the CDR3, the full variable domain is KAGVTQTPRYLIKTRGQQVTLSCSPISGHRSVSWYQQTPGQGLQFLFEYFSETQRNKGNFPGRFSGRQFSNSRSEMNVSTLELGDSALYLCASTKEALAYNEQFFGPGTRLTVL.

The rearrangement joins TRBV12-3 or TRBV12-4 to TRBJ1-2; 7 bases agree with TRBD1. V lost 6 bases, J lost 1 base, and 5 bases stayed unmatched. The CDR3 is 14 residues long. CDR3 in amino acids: CASSPTGYNYGYTF. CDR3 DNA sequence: TGTGCCAGCAGCCCGACAGGGTATAACTATGGCTACACCTTC.

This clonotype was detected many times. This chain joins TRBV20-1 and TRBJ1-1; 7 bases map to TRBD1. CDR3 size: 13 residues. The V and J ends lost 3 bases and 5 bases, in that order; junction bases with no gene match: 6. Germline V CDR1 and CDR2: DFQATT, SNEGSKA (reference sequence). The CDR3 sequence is CSARDRRGTEAFF. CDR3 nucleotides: TGCAGTGCTAGGGACAGGAGGGGTACTGAAGCTTTCTTT.

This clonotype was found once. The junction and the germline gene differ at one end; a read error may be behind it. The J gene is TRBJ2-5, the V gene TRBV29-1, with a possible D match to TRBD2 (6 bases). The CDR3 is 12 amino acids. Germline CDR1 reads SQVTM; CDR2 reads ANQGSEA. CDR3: CSGSGGGETRYF. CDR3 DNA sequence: TGCAGCGGTAGTGGGGGAGGAGAGACCCGGTACTTC.

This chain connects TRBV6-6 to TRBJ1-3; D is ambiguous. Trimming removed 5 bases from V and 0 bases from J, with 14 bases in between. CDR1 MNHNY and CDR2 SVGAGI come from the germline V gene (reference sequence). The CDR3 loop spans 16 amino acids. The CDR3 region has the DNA TGTGCCAGCAGTGGCCTGGGAACTCCCTCTGGAAACACCATATATTTT. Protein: CASSGLGTPSGNTIYF.

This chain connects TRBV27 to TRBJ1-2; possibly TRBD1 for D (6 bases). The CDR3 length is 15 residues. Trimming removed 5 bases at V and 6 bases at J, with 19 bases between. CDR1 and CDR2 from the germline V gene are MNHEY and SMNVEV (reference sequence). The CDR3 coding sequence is TGTGCCAGCAGTCCAACAGGGAATCGTGCAAATGGCTACACCTTC. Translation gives CASSPTGNRANGYTF.

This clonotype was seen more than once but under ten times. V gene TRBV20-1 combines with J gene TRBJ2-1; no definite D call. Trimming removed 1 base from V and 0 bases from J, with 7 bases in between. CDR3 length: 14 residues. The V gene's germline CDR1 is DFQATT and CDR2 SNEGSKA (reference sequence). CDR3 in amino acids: CSARAAVSYNEQFF. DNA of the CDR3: TGCAGTGCTAGAGCGGCAGTCTCCTACAATGAGCAGTTCTTC.

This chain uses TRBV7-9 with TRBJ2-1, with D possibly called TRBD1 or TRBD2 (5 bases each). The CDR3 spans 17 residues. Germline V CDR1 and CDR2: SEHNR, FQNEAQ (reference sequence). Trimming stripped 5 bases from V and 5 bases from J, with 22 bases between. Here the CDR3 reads CASSPAPGRRYDNEQFF. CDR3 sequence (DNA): TGTGCCAGCAGCCCAGCACCGGGACGCCGCTACGACAATGAGCAGTTCTTC.

CDR3 protein: CSVDQIGGRGAKNIQYF. The CDR3 nucleotides read TGCAGCGTTGATCAAATTGGGGGGAGAGGAGCCAAAAACATTCAGTACTTC. This chain links TRBV29-1 with TRBJ2-4; TRBD2 is a possible D gene (6 bases). This CDR3 has 17 amino acids. Trimming removed 3 bases from V and 0 bases from J, with 18 bases in between. The germline V gene has CDR1 SQVTM and CDR2 ANQGSEA.

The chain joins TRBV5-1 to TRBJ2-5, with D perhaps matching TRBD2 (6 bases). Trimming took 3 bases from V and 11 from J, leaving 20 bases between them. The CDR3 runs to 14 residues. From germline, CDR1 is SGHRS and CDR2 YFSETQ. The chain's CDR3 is CASSSGPLGGEQYF. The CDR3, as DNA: TGCGCCAGCAGCTCGGGGCCTTTAGGCGGGGAGCAGTACTTC.

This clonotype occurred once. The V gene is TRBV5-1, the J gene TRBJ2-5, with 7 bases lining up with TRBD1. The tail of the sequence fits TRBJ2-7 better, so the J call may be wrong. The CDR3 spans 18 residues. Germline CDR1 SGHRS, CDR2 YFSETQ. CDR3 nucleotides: TGCGCCAGCAGCTTGGAAACTAGGGGGCAGCTTCGGAGCTACGAGCAGTACTTC. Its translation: CASSLETRGQLRSYEQYF.

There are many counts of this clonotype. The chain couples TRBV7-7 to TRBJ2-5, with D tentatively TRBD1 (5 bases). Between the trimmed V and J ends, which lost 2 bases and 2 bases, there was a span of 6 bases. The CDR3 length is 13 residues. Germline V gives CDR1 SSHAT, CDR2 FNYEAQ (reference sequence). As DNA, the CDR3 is TGTGCCAGCAGCTTAAGACAGCAAGAGACCCAGTACTTC. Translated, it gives CASSLRQQETQYF.

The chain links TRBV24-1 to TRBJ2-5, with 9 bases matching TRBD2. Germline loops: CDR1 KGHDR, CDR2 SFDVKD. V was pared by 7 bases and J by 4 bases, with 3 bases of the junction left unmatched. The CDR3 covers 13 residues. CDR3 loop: CATRAGGGETQYF. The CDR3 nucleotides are TGTGCCACCAGAGCGGGGGGAGGAGAGACCCAGTACTTC.

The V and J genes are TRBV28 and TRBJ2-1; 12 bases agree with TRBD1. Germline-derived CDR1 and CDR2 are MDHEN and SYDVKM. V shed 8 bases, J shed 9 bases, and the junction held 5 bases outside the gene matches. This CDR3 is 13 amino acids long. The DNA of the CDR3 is TGTGCCAGCCGGGACAGGGGGCGGGGTGAGCAGTTCTTC. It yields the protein CASRDRGRGEQFF.

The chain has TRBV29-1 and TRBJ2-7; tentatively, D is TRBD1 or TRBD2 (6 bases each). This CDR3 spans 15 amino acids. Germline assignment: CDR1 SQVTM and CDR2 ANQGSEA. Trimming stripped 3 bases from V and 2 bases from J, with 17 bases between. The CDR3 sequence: CSVDKGVRGAYEQYF. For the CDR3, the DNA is TGCAGCGTTGACAAGGGGGTGAGGGGGGCCTACGAGCAGTACTTC.

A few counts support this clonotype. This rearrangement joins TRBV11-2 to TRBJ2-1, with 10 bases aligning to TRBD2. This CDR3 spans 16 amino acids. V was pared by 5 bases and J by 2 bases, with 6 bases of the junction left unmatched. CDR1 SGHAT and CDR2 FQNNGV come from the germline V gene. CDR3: CASSEWLAGAYNEQFF. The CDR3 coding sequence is TGTGCCAGCAGCGAATGGCTAGCGGGAGCCTACAATGAGCAGTTCTTC.